These 17 T cell receptor beta chains originate from one sample sequenced in a study of HIV-infected children after antiretroviral therapy interruption. The TCR library was built from RNA with a 3' RACE protocol and unique molecular identifiers. Via MiXCR, TCRdb re-called the 3' RACE reads, giving one row per CDR3 protein. This sample has around 50,000 distinct CDR3 sequences, with about 4.3% found just once. Treatment denoted: PENTA 11 planned treatment interruption arm or continuous ART arm. Here the sequenced sample was CD45RA+ CD4+ T cells from PBMCs, pooled from several time points, taken from a donor given antiretroviral therapy, either interrupted or continuous. The subset denotes: naive CD4+ CD45RA+ CD45RO- T cells. The receptors come from a pool of human donors with HIV.

This clonotype was seen many times. The CDR3 DNA is TGTGCCAGCAGCCGAAACAGGGCTAACACTGAAGCTTTCTTT. Translation gives CASSRNRANTEAFF. The chain employs TRBV7-9 and TRBJ1-1; the D gene is possibly TRBD1 (6 bases). Germline lookup yields CDR1 SEHNR and CDR2 FQNEAQ (reference sequence). The CDR3 contains 14 residues. V was pared by 5 bases and J by 2 bases, with 12 bases between.

In its sample, this clonotype was seen many times. The V call is TRBV12-3 or TRBV12-4, the J call TRBJ2-7; TRBD2 agrees at 7 bases. The V segment lost 5 bases and the J segment 4 bases; nucleotides outside the gene matches: 5. The CDR3 extends over 13 amino acids. The CDR3 DNA reads as TGTGCCAGCAGTCCGGGACTAAATTACGAGCAGTACTTC. It is translated as CASSPGLNYEQYF.

In its sample, this clonotype was seen many times. The chain employs TRBV12-3 or TRBV12-4 and TRBJ1-2; no clear D gene. The CDR3 has 11 residues. The V end lost 4 bases, the J end lost 7 bases, and 7 bases lay between the germline ends. For the CDR3, the DNA is TGTGCCAGCAGTTCAAGGAGTGGCTACACCTTC. Translating it yields CASSSRSGYTF.

This clonotype was recorded many times. The V gene is TRBV18, the J gene TRBJ2-6; D not resolved. The V and J ends lost 3 bases and 2 bases respectively, with 11 bases between them. The CDR3 has 16 residues. The germline gives CDR1 KGHSH, CDR2 LQKENI. The CDR3 is CASSPLGWPGANVLTF. The CDR3 nucleotides read TGTGCCAGCTCACCGCTAGGGTGGCCTGGGGCCAACGTCCTGACTTTC. The complete variable domain, with remaining parts taken from reference TRBV18 and TRBJ2-6, reads NAGVMQNPRHLVRRRGQEARLRCSPMKGHSHVYWYRQLPEEGLKFMVYLQKENIIDESGMPKERFSAEFPKEGPSILRIQQVVRGDSAAYFCASSPLGWPGANVLTFGAGSRLTVL.

This clonotype was counted at least ten times. This sequence joins TRBV19 and TRBJ1-2; the D is unclear. Germline-derived CDR1 and CDR2 are LNHDA and SQIVND (reference sequence). The CDR3 consists of 13 residues. Deletions cut 3 bases from V and 1 base from J, with 6 bases between. The CDR3 sequence is CASSIGINYGYTF. DNA for the CDR3: TGTGCCAGTAGTATCGGGATTAACTATGGCTACACCTTC.

In its sample, this clonotype was seen many times. This chain links TRBV24-1 with TRBJ1-5, with 8 bases lining up with TRBD1. Germline-derived CDR1 and CDR2 are KGHDR and SFDVKD. Trimming at V came to 4 bases and at J to 6 bases, leaving 10 bases not matched to a gene. The CDR3 length is 16 residues. The CDR3 region is CATSDPQTGVGQPQHF. The CDR3 DNA follows: TGTGCCACCAGTGACCCTCAGACAGGGGTAGGTCAGCCCCAGCATTTT.

This chain connects TRBV5-2 to TRBJ1-5; the table assigns TRBD1, which was not confirmed against the DNA. TRBV5-2 has pseudogene status. The CDR3 covers 17 residues. CDR3 nucleotide sequence: TGTGCCAGCAATCTCTCGGGAGGAGGACAGGGTGCTCAGCCCCAGCATTTT. Its protein product is CASNLSGGGQGAQPQHF.

This clonotype was seen repeatedly, ten times or more. V is TRBV15 and J is TRBJ2-4, with D possibly being TRBD2 (6 bases). Germline V gene sequence: CDR1 LNHNV, CDR2 YYDKDF (reference sequence). The ends were cut back, 3 bases at V and 0 bases at J, with 15 bases in the middle. This CDR3 comprises 17 residues. In DNA, the CDR3 is TGTGCCACCAGCAGCCTAGTAGCGGCCGTAGCCAAAAACATTCAGTACTTC. Amino acid sequence: CATSSLVAAVAKNIQYF. The full variable domain, in which reference TRBV15 and TRBJ2-4 provide the parts outside the CDR3, is DAMVIQNPRYQVTQFGKPVTLSCSQTLNHNVMYWYQQKSSQAPKLLFHYYDKDFNNEADTPDNFQSRRPNTSFCFLDIRSPGLGDTAMYLCATSSLVAAVAKNIQYFGAGTRLSVL.

Ten or more counts support this clonotype. The gene calls are TRBV2 and TRBJ1-4; maybe TRBD1 (5 bases). Germline assignment: CDR1 SNHLY and CDR2 FYNNEI. This CDR3 comprises 14 residues. The V end lost 5 bases, the J end lost 7 bases, and 14 bases lay between the germline ends. The CDR3 DNA follows: TGTGCCAGCAGTTTCCAGGGTGGAGGTGAAAAACTGTTTTTT. Encoded protein: CASSFQGGGEKLFF.

This clonotype has at least ten counts. This rearrangement joins TRBV6-1 to TRBJ1-1; no clear D. V gave up 6 bases and J gave up 0 bases, with 8 bases separating them. The CDR3 runs 13 residues. Germline V gene data show CDR1 as MNHNS and CDR2 as SASEGT. CDR3 DNA: TGTGCCAGCAGGCAAACGGTGAACACTGAAGCTTTCTTT. It yields the protein CASRQTVNTEAFF.

In its sample, this clonotype was seen many times. This may stem from a read error, because a much larger clone lies one nucleotide away. The CDR3 sequence: CASRWDRSSYEQYF. The CDR3 DNA sequence: TGTGCCAGCAGATGGGACAGGAGCTCCTACGAGCAGTACTTC. The chain combines TRBV6-5 with TRBJ2-7; 8 bases fit TRBD1. With 6 bases clipped from V and 0 bases from J, the junction kept 4 bases outside the gene matches. Germline assignment: CDR1 MNHEY and CDR2 SVGAGI. This CDR3 region has 14 residues.

This clonotype appeared a few times. This rearrangement joins TRBV29-1 to TRBJ1-4, with 8 bases fitting TRBD1. J was trimmed by 1 base and V by 4 bases; bases with no gene match: 5. The V gene's germline CDR1 is SQVTM and CDR2 ANQGSEA. This CDR3 has 15 residues. The DNA of the CDR3 is TGCAGCGTTGCGGGGACAGGCGAAACTAATGAAAAACTGTTTTTT. This translates into CSVAGTGETNEKLFF.

This clonotype came up many times. The chain employs TRBV20-1 and TRBJ2-2; D not resolved. This CDR3 has 15 amino acids. Germline CDR1 is DFQATT and CDR2 is SNEGSKA (reference sequence). The V gene lost 0 bases and the J gene lost 1 base, with 9 bases spanning the gap. The CDR3 sequence is CSARDRRQNTGELFF. CDR3 DNA: TGCAGTGCTAGAGACCGGAGACAGAACACCGGGGAGCTGTTTTTT.

The sample holds many counts of this clonotype. The chain employs TRBV7-2 and TRBJ2-2; D gene ambiguous. Germline CDR1 is SGHTA and CDR2 is FQGNSA. The V end was cut by 3 bases, the J end by 2 bases, with 7 bases between. The CDR3 contains 14 residues. CDR3 DNA sequence: TGTGCCAGCAGCTTCGGCACAAACACCGGGGAGCTGTTTTTT. Protein sequence: CASSFGTNTGELFF.

This clonotype occurred many times. This rearrangement joins TRBV12-3 or TRBV12-4 to TRBJ2-6; D is possibly TRBD1 (7 bases). The CDR3 has 16 amino acids. V lost 7 bases and J lost 1, with 14 bases in between. The CDR3 region is CASTISGGSGANVLTF. CDR3 bases: TGTGCCAGCACCATCTCAGGGGGGTCTGGGGCCAACGTCCTGACTTTC.

The table lists this clonotype with many counts. The chain couples TRBV29-1 to TRBJ2-7; possible D gene TRBD1, 5 bases. Germline CDR1 is SQVTM and CDR2 is ANQGSEA. The length of the CDR3 is 11 residues. V was pared by 6 bases and J by 6 bases, with 12 bases between. CDR3 residues: CSVDSASEQYF. The CDR3 DNA is TGCAGCGTCGACAGCGCAAGCGAGCAGTACTTC.

This clonotype came up a few times. The chain uses TRBV10-3 and TRBJ1-6; 7 bases are a match to TRBD1. The CDR3 is 17 amino acids. From germline, CDR1 is ENHRY and CDR2 SYGVKD. V dropped 6 bases and J dropped 5; count of bases not matched to a gene: 13. The CDR3 loop reads CAISARGQASDNSPLHF. As DNA, the CDR3 is TGTGCCATCAGCGCCCGCGGACAGGCCTCGGATAATTCACCCCTCCACTTT.